The next 21 T cell receptor beta chains were all read from a single sample in a study of breast tumors, draining lymph nodes, adjacent tissues. TCRdb re-called the multiplex PCR reads with MiXCR, one entry per CDR3 protein. The sample records 25,000 or so distinct CDR3 sequences, roughly a quarter being singletons. Sequenced sample: breast tumor tissue. The receptors were sampled from a female donor with breast cancer. Some clones in this sample may be carry-over from other donors' samples.

The rearrangement links TRBV28 to TRBJ1-5; maybe TRBD1 (5 bases). The length of the CDR3 is 13 residues. Per the germline V gene, CDR1 is MDHEN and CDR2 is SYDVKM. V was clipped by 6 bases and J by 5 bases, with 11 bases between them. The CDR3 region is CASRQGGYQPQHF. The CDR3, as DNA: TGTGCCAGCAGGCAGGGCGGTTATCAGCCCCAGCATTTT.

This clonotype has a count of ten or more. This chain uses TRBV9 with TRBJ2-1; 7 positions agree with TRBD1. Germline values: CDR1 SGDLS, CDR2 YYNGEE. V was clipped by 3 bases and J by 13 bases; unmatched bases: 13. The CDR3 extends over 14 amino acids. CDR3 nucleotide sequence: TGTGCCAGCAGCGAAGGAATTCCAGGGGGTACCCAGTTCTTC. The encoded protein is CASSEGIPGGTQFF.

This clonotype occurred many times. The chain has TRBV7-6 and TRBJ2-1, with D perhaps being TRBD1 or TRBD2 (6 bases each). Looked up from germline, CDR1 is SGHVS and CDR2 is FNYEAQ. V was trimmed by 7 bases and J by 10 bases, leaving 17 bases between them. CDR3 length: 13 amino acids. Here the CDR3 DNA reads TGTGCCAGCACTCCGATCAGGGGAGGCGAGCAGTTCTTC. Amino acid sequence: CASTPIRGGEQFF.

Comments on this clonotype: Germline is not matched at one junction end, which may reflect a read error. The rearrangement uses TRBV20-1 and TRBJ2-7; the D call may be TRBD1 or TRBD2 (7 bases each). The CDR3 has 12 amino acids. Germline V gives CDR1 DFQATT, CDR2 SNEGSKA (reference sequence). The CDR3 loop reads CSADQGGSEQYF. For the CDR3, the DNA is TGCAGTGCAGACCAGGGGGGGAGCGAGCAATACTTC.

This sequence joins TRBV12-3 or TRBV12-4 and TRBJ1-4; 12 bases are a match to TRBD1. V was clipped by 2 bases and J by 11 bases; unmatched bases: 6. The CDR3 consists of 15 residues. The CDR3 region has the DNA TGTGCCAGCAGTTTAATAGGGACAGGGGGCGTGAAACTGTTTTTT. Its protein is CASSLIGTGGVKLFF.

This rearrangement joins TRBV9 to TRBJ2-1, with D possibly TRBD1 on 5 matching bases. The ends were cut back, 4 bases at V and 9 bases at J, with 23 bases in the middle. CDR3 length: 16 amino acids. Per the germline V gene, CDR1 is SGDLS and CDR2 is YYNGEE. CDR3 protein: CASSIGQGHVDLEQFF. CDR3 DNA sequence: TGTGCCAGCAGCATAGGCCAAGGACATGTAGACCTTGAGCAGTTCTTC. The full variable domain, rest sourced from reference TRBV9 and TRBJ2-1, is DSGVTQTPKHLITATGQRVTLRCSPRSGDLSVYWYQQSLDQGLQFLIQYYNGEERAKGNILERFSAQQFPDLHSELNLSSLELGDSALYFCASSIGQGHVDLEQFFGPGTRLTVL.

In this sample, this clonotype turned up many times. V is TRBV20-1 and J is TRBJ1-6, with a tentative D call TRBD1 (5 bases). CDR3 length equals 14 residues. The V end was cut by 6 bases, the J end by 9 bases, with 18 bases between. CDR1 is DFQATT and CDR2 is SNEGSKA in the germline V gene (reference sequence). The CDR3, as DNA: TGCAGTGCCACCCCGGGGGACCCAATTTCACCCCTCCACTTT. Protein: CSATPGDPISPLHF.

This clonotype showed up many times. The rearrangement links TRBV3-1 to TRBJ2-1; 9 positions agree with TRBD2. J lost 13 bases, V lost 4 bases, and 2 bases had no gene match. CDR1 and CDR2 (germline): LGHDT, YNNKEL (reference sequence). The CDR3 has 11 residues. Here the CDR3 reads CASSLAGAQFF. The CDR3, as DNA: TGTGCCAGCAGCCTAGCGGGAGCTCAGTTCTTC.

This clonotype has at least ten counts. This chain joins TRBV20-1 and TRBJ2-3; perhaps TRBD2 as D (6 bases). The CDR3 contains 12 residues. Germline V CDR1 and CDR2: DFQATT, SNEGSKA (reference sequence). The V and J ends lost 6 bases and 7 bases respectively, with 14 bases between them. The CDR3 nucleotides read TGCAGTGCCTACGGGAGCACGCATACGCAGTATTTT. Translated: CSAYGSTHTQYF.

The table lists this clonotype with many counts. The V and J genes are TRBV7-9 and TRBJ2-3, with D tentatively TRBD2 (5 bases). V was shortened by 4 bases and J by 5 bases, with 10 bases between the two germline ends. Per the germline V gene, CDR1 is SEHNR and CDR2 is FQNEAQ (reference sequence). This CDR3 comprises 13 residues. CDR3: CASSWMAGDTQYF. In DNA, the CDR3 is TGTGCCAGCAGCTGGATGGCGGGAGATACGCAGTATTTT.

Relative to its sample, this clonotype is medium-sized. This chain connects TRBV7-2 to TRBJ2-3, with D perhaps matching TRBD1 or TRBD2 (5 bases each). The germline gives CDR1 SGHTA, CDR2 FQGNSA. CDR3 length: 14 residues. V gave up 0 bases and J gave up 14 bases, with 18 bases separating them. The DNA for the CDR3 is TGTGCCAGCAGCTTAGCCACATTGGGGACCCGTTGGTATTTT. Its protein is CASSLATLGTRWYF. Full variable domain (missing parts from reference TRBV7-2 and TRBJ2-3): GAGVSQSPSNKVTEKGKDVELRCDPISGHTALYWYRQSLGQGLEFLIYFQGNSAPDKSGLPSDRFSAERTGGSVSTLTIQRTQQEDSAVYLCASSLATLGTRWYFGPGTRLTVL.

Comment on this clonotype: Possible read error: a much larger clone is one base away. This chain links TRBV18 with TRBJ1-5; possible D gene TRBD1, 5 bases. The germline V gene encodes CDR1 KGHSH and CDR2 LQKENI. The CDR3 covers 15 residues. For the CDR3, the DNA is TGTGCCAGCTCACCAGTTGCAGGGAGTCCACCGCCCCAGCCTTTT. Protein sequence: CASSPVAGSPPPQPF.

In its sample, this clonotype was seen many times. The chain has TRBV10-3 and TRBJ2-3; unclear D gene. Trimming shortened V by 3 bases and J by 4 bases, and 2 bases separated the two germline ends. This CDR3 region has 11 residues. The germline V gene has CDR1 ENHRY and CDR2 SYGVKD. In DNA, the CDR3 is TGTGCCATCAGTGAATCAGATACGCAGTATTTT. Its protein is CAISESDTQYF.

Concerning this clonotype itself: This may arise from a read error, as a much more abundant clone is one base away. The chain employs TRBV27 and TRBJ2-7; 10 positions match TRBD1. V lost 6 bases to trimming and J lost 9 bases; unmatched junction nucleotides: 11. The CDR3 covers 14 residues. CDR1 MNHEY and CDR2 SMNVEV come from the germline V gene (reference sequence). The CDR3 DNA reads TGTGCCAGCAGGATGACAGGGGGCCGGGGCGGGCAGTACTTC. Its translation: CASRMTGGRGGQYF.

This clonotype was seen only a few times. The V call is TRBV12-3 or TRBV12-4, the J call TRBJ1-2, with 7 positions matching TRBD1. The CDR3 extends over 12 amino acids. Germline trimming cut 5 bases from V and 5 bases from J; bases unmatched to any gene: 2. CDR3: CASSRGQYGYTF. The CDR3 DNA sequence: TGTGCCAGCAGTCGGGGACAGTATGGCTACACCTTC.

In its sample, this clonotype is medium-sized. The chain links TRBV6-1 to TRBJ1-3, with D tentatively TRBD1 (6 bases). The germline V gene encodes CDR1 MNHNS and CDR2 SASEGT. The length of the CDR3 is 15 residues. V gave up 6 bases and J gave up 0 bases, with 12 bases separating them. The CDR3 bases are TGTGCCAGCAGGGCCCGGACAGACTCTGGAAACACCATATATTTT. Protein sequence: CASRARTDSGNTIYF.

This clonotype was observed at least ten times. CDR3 region: CAWRGQVRGNEQFF. DNA of the CDR3: TGTGCCTGGAGGGGACAGGTTAGGGGCAATGAGCAGTTCTTC. V is TRBV30 and J is TRBJ2-1, with 8 bases aligning to TRBD1. This CDR3 spans 14 amino acids. CDR1 is GTSNPN, CDR2 SVGIG, per germline (reference sequence). V was pared by 3 bases and J by 6 bases, with 7 bases of the junction left unmatched.

This clonotype has a count of ten or more. V usage is TRBV12-3 or TRBV12-4 and J usage is TRBJ2-7, with TRBD2 identical over 9 bases. Trimming cost V 7 bases and J 0 bases; bases outside gene matches: 4. This CDR3 comprises 14 residues. Here the CDR3 DNA reads TGTGCCAGCACCCTGACTAGCGGCTCCTACGAGCAGTACTTC. Amino acids: CASTLTSGSYEQYF.

Many counts were recorded for this clonotype. The rearrangement joins TRBV19 to TRBJ2-5; 8 positions agree with TRBD2. J was trimmed by 5 bases and V by 5 bases; bases with no gene match: 16. The germline V gene encodes CDR1 LNHDA and CDR2 SQIVND (reference sequence). This CDR3 is 17 amino acids long. CDR3: CASSRGAGGPLRETQYF. The DNA of the CDR3 is TGTGCCAGTAGTCGGGGGGCGGGAGGTCCGCTCCGGGAGACCCAGTACTTC.

The chain carries TRBV4-3 and TRBJ2-7; the match to TRBD2 covers 9 bases. Germline V gene lookup returns CDR1 LGHNA and CDR2 YSLEER. This CDR3 is 14 amino acids long. V gave up 5 bases and J gave up 2 bases; unmatched junction bases: 4. CDR3 in amino acids: CASSLAGDPYEQYF. CDR3 in DNA: TGCGCCAGCAGCTTAGCGGGGGACCCCTACGAGCAGTACTTC.

This clonotype was counted ten times or more. The V call is TRBV10-2, the J call TRBJ2-7; 9 positions agree with TRBD1. This CDR3 region has 14 residues. Germline assignment: CDR1 WSHSY and CDR2 SAAADI. V was pared by 6 bases and J by 6 bases, with 9 bases of the junction left unmatched. The CDR3 is CASSRRGQGGEQYF. The CDR3 DNA is TGCGCCAGCAGCCGGAGGGGACAGGGCGGCGAGCAGTACTTC.